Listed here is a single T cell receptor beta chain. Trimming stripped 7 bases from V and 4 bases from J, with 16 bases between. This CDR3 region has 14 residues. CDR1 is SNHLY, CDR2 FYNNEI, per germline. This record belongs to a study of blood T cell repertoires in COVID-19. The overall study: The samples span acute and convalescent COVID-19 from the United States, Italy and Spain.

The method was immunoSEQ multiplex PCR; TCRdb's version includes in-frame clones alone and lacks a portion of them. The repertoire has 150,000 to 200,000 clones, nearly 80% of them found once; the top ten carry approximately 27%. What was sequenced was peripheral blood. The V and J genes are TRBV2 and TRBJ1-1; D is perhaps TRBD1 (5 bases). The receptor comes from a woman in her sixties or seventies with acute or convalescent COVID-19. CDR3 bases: TGTGCCAGCACGATTCAAGGGGTGGGCACTGAAGCTTTCTTT. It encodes CASTIQGVGTEAFF.